The rows below give T cell receptor beta chains drawn from one sample of a study of T cells in Graves' hyperthyroidism and ophthalmopathy. TCRdb reprocessed the multiplex PCR reads via MiXCR and lists one record per CDR3 protein. The data show about 600,000 distinct CDR3 sequences, approximately 14% seen once. The sequencing input was blood. The receptors come from a woman between 50 and 59 years old with Graves' ophthalmopathy. Each CDR3 is given with its conserved first and last residue. The D gene is left open where the match is weak. Part of the rows lack a size; the others show once, few, many or a class for expanded clones.

clone_size	d_call	v_call	j_call	cdr3_nt	cdr3_aa
few	NA	TRBV9	TRBJ1-3	TGTGCCAGCAGCGTAGCAGGGGAAGGAAACACCATATATTTT	CASSVAGEGNTIYF
many	NA	TRBV6-1	TRBJ1-6	TGTGCCAGCAGTGAGGGGCACCCCGTGAATAATTCACCCCTCCACTTT	CASSEGHPVNNSPLHF
many	TRBD2	TRBV14	TRBJ2-5	TGTGCCACCCCCCGACAGGACACGGGACTAGAAGAAGGGACCCAGTACTTC	CATPRQDTGLEEGTQYF
many	NA	TRBV12-3/TRBV12-4	TRBJ1-1	TGTGCCAGCAGTTTCTCGGGGCTTGAAGCTTTCTTT	CASSFSGLEAFF
NA	NA	TRBV28	TRBJ1-6	TGTGCCAGCAGTTTTCGGGTGGGGAATTCACCCCTCCACTTT	CASSFRVGNSPLHF
NA	TRBD2	TRBV27	TRBJ2-2	TGTGCCAGCAGCCTTGCTTGGACTAGCGCAAACACCGGGGAGCTGTTTTTT	CASSLAWTSANTGELFF
NA	NA	TRBV15	TRBJ2-2	TGTGCCACCAGCAGGGCGAACACCGGGGAGCTGTTTTTT	CATSRANTGELFF
few	TRBD2	TRBV12-3/TRBV12-4	TRBJ2-1	TGTGCCAGCACCCGACTAGCGGGAGCGAGCCATGAGCAGTTCTTC	CASTRLAGASHEQFF
NA	NA	TRBV12-5	TRBJ1-1	TGTGCTAGTGGTTTTGTAGGGAACACTGAAGCTTTCTTT	CASGFVGNTEAFF
many	TRBD2	TRBV2	TRBJ2-1	TGTGCCAGCAGTGAGAGTAGCGGGATAAGAGGCAATGAGCAGTTCTTC	CASSESSGIRGNEQFF
many	NA	TRBV3-1	TRBJ2-7	TGTGCCAGCAGGGGCGGGACGTGGGAGCAGTACTTC	CASRGGTWEQYF
NA	NA	TRBV20-1	TRBJ1-2	TGCAGTTCCCATGAGGGGGACTACACCTTC	CSSHEGDYTF
many	NA	TRBV28	TRBJ2-3	TGTGCCAGCATACCGCCAAATACAGGTTTCAGTCCAGATACGCAGTATTTT	CASIPPNTGFSPDTQYF
many	NA	TRBV7-2	TRBJ2-3	TGTGCCAGCAGCACCCGGACTACCTCCACAGATACGCAGTATTTT	CASSTRTTSTDTQYF
many	NA	TRBV18	TRBJ2-2	TGTGCCAGCAGTCCTGGACAGAACACCGGGGAGCTGTTTTTT	CASSPGQNTGELFF
many	TRBD2	TRBV28	TRBJ2-5	TGTGCCAGTGGGGGTAGCGGGAGGGCCGCAGAGACCCAGTACTTC	CASGGSGRAAETQYF
few	TRBD2	TRBV28	TRBJ2-1	TGTGCCAGCAGTTCGGGACTAGCGATAAACAATGAGCAGTTCTTC	CASSSGLAINNEQFF
many	NA	TRBV5-6	TRBJ2-5	TGTGCCAGCAGCCCGGGACATCAAGAGACCCAGTACTTC	CASSPGHQETQYF
many	NA	TRBV2	TRBJ2-7	TGTGCCAGCCTTCACAGTTGGCCAGCTTCCTACGAGCAGTACTTC	CASLHSWPASYEQYF
many	NA	TRBV7-3	TRBJ2-7	TGTGCCAGCAGCTCTCGAGCGGGTGCCTACGAGCAGTACTTC	CASSSRAGAYEQYF
NA	TRBD2	TRBV6-1	TRBJ2-3	TGTGCCAGCAGTTACCTGGCACTAGCGGGAGATCCAGATACGCAGTATTTT	CASSYLALAGDPDTQYF
many	NA	TRBV29-1	TRBJ2-5	TGCAGCGTTGTGCGGACTTCCCAAGAGACCCAGTACTTC	CSVVRTSQETQYF
few	TRBD1	TRBV10-3	TRBJ1-4	TGTGCCATCAGTGCGACCGGGACAGGGGTTGCTAATGAAAAACTGTTTTTT	CAISATGTGVANEKLFF
many	NA	TRBV28	TRBJ2-3	TGTGCCAGCAGACGACAAAATACGCAGTATTTT	CASRRQNTQYF
many	TRBD2	TRBV10-3	TRBJ2-3	TGTGCCATCAGAGCGGGAAGGACGACCGATACGCAGTATTTT	CAIRAGRTTDTQYF
many	NA	TRBV7-9	TRBJ1-2	TGTGCCAGCACCCTCTCCGGGGGTGGCTATGGCTACACCTTC	CASTLSGGGYGYTF
many	NA	TRBV7-8	TRBJ2-3	TGTGCCAGCAGTCTTGACAGGCCTAGCACAGATACGCAGTATTTT	CASSLDRPSTDTQYF
many	TRBD2	TRBV5-1	TRBJ2-1	TGCGCCAGCAGCTGGGAGGGTAATGAGCAGTTCTTC	CASSWEGNEQFF
NA	NA	TRBV6-1	TRBJ2-1	TGTGCCAGCAGTTTTTCCCCGGTTATGGCGGTTTCCCCCTACAATGAGCAGTTCTTC	CASSFSPVMAVSPYNEQFF
many	TRBD1	TRBV28	TRBJ1-5	TGTGCCAGCAGCTCGGGGACAGGGAATCAGCCCCAGCATTTT	CASSSGTGNQPQHF
few	NA	TRBV9	TRBJ2-1	TGTGCCAGCAGCGTAGTGGCGGACTTCTACAATGAGCAGTTCTTC	CASSVVADFYNEQFF
NA	TRBD1	TRBV6-1	TRBJ1-5	TGTGCCAGCCAACAGGGGAATCAGCCCCAGCATTTT	CASQQGNQPQHF
many	NA	TRBV11-2	TRBJ2-1	TGTGCCAGCAGCCGCCAGGGTCAGGAGCAGTTCTTC	CASSRQGQEQFF
few	TRBD2	TRBV18	TRBJ2-3	TGTGCCAGCTCACCAGTCTATAGCGGGAGGGACACAGATACGCAGTATTTT	CASSPVYSGRDTDTQYF
many	NA	TRBV11-3	TRBJ2-7	TGTGCCAGCAGCGTGAGGTACCACGAGCAGTACTTC	CASSVRYHEQYF
few	TRBD2	TRBV9	TRBJ2-5	TGTGCCAGCGGGGTAGCGGGAGGGCGAGGGGAGACCCAGTACTTC	CASGVAGGRGETQYF
NA	NA	TRBV12-3/TRBV12-4	TRBJ1-1	TGTGCCAGCAGTTTGATCGCCACTGAAGCTTTCTTT	CASSLIATEAFF
NA	NA	TRBV15	TRBJ2-3	TGTGCCACCAGCAGAGATTTGGGGGGAGTCGGGGATACGCAGTATTTT	CATSRDLGGVGDTQYF
NA	NA	TRBV19	TRBJ1-2	TGTGCCAGTAGCTATCCGAGGCAGGGATTCTATGGCTACACCTTC	CASSYPRQGFYGYTF
few	NA	TRBV15	TRBJ1-1	TGTGCCACCAGCACAAGTCAGGGAGTATGGGCTGAAGCTTTCTTT	CATSTSQGVWAEAFF
many	NA	TRBV5-1	TRBJ2-1	TGCGCCAGCAGCTTGGGGGACCGAAGCCCCAATGAGCAGTTCTTC	CASSLGDRSPNEQFF
few	NA	TRBV29-1	TRBJ1-1	TGCAGCGTTCACCGGGACCCGAACACTGAAGCTTTCTTT	CSVHRDPNTEAFF
NA	TRBD1	TRBV11-2	TRBJ1-2	TGTGCCAACAGCCAACCCGGGACAGGGGAGTATGGCTACACCTTC	CANSQPGTGEYGYTF
NA	NA	TRBV5-8	TRBJ1-1	TGTGCCAGCAGCTTGTTTCGGGCGGGGAACACTGAAGCTTTCTTT	CASSLFRAGNTEAFF
many	TRBD2	TRBV27	TRBJ2-7	TGTGCCAGCGGACTAGTCGGAGGCCACGAGCAGTACTTC	CASGLVGGHEQYF
few	TRBD1	TRBV12-3/TRBV12-4	TRBJ1-2	TGTGCCAGCAGAGGGACAGGGGGCGCCCCCAACTATGGCTACACCTTC	CASRGTGGAPNYGYTF
many	TRBD1	TRBV18	TRBJ2-4	TGTGCCAGCTCACCGGACAGGGTTCTGGGAAACATTCAGTACTTC	CASSPDRVLGNIQYF